These 5 T cell receptor beta chains originate from one sample sequenced in a study of blood T cell repertoires in COVID-19. The table came from immunoSEQ multiplex PCR; TCRdb's copy has only in-frame clones and leaves some out. The sample lists 89,000 or so clones; about 95% were seen once. Source material: peripheral blood. Receptors originate from a human donor with active COVID-19. The donor label of this sample is uncertain.

This clone was detected only once. The rearrangement uses TRBV3-1 (or the pseudogene TRBV3-2) and TRBJ1-3, with D perhaps TRBD1 (6 bases). The V and J ends lost 1 base and 0 bases respectively, with 13 bases between them. Per the germline V gene, CDR1 is LGHDT and CDR2 is YNNKEL (reference sequence). The CDR3 is 17 residues long. CDR3 region: CASSQGGGLGSGNTIYF. DNA of the CDR3: TGTGCCAGCAGCCAAGGGGGGGGGCTGGGCTCTGGAAACACCATATATTTT.

The chain couples TRBV9 to TRBJ2-1; 11 positions match TRBD1. Trimming took 5 bases from V and 0 from J; bases not matched to a gene: 1. Looked up from germline, CDR1 is SGDLS and CDR2 is YYNGEE. This CDR3 region has 15 residues. CDR3 sequence (DNA): TGTGCCAGCAGAGGGACAGGGGGCTCCTACAATGAGCAGTTCTTC. Its translation: CASRGTGGSYNEQFF.

The V call is TRBV28, the J call TRBJ1-2; the match to TRBD1 covers 7 bases. The CDR3 covers 15 residues. The germline gives CDR1 MDHEN, CDR2 SYDVKM. V gave up 10 bases and J gave up 3 bases; unmatched junction bases: 14. DNA for the CDR3: TGTGCCACCACCCCTCCCGGGACAGAATACTATGGCTACACCTTC. It yields the protein CATTPPGTEYYGYTF.

The rearrangement uses TRBV5-4 and TRBJ1-1, with no clear D. The CDR3 runs 11 residues. V was shortened by 3 bases and J by 3 bases, with 3 bases between the two germline ends. Germline V lookup: CDR1 SGHNT, CDR2 YYREEE (reference sequence). CDR3 loop: CASSSDTEAFF. The CDR3 nucleotides read TGTGCCAGCAGCTCAGACACTGAAGCTTTCTTT. The full variable domain, with the rest looked up from reference TRBV5-4 and TRBJ1-1, is ETGVTQSPTHLIKTRGQQVTLRCSSQSGHNTVSWYQQALGQGPQFIFQYYREEENGRGNFPPRFSGLQFPNYSSELNVNALELDDSALYLCASSSDTEAFFGQGTRLTVV.

The genes are TRBV5-1 and TRBJ2-2, with TRBD2 identical over 13 bases. Germline V gives CDR1 SGHRS, CDR2 YFSETQ. The CDR3 has 18 amino acids. The ends lost 1 base at V and 4 bases at J; junction bases unmatched: 7. The CDR3: CASSLKGTSGDFTGELFF. In DNA, the CDR3 is TGCGCCAGCAGCTTGAAAGGGACTAGCGGGGATTTCACCGGGGAGCTGTTTTTT.